This T cell receptor beta chain was documented in a study of blood T cell repertoires in COVID-19. Profiling relied on immunoSEQ multiplex PCR, and the TCRdb table lists in-frame clones only, not all of them. This sample has roughly 250,000 clones, with approximately 83% found just once. Germline V gene lookup returns CDR1 LNHNV and CDR2 YYDKDF (reference sequence). V gave up 0 bases and J gave up 2 bases, with 11 bases separating them. The CDR3 is made up of 16 amino acids. Material for sequencing was PBMCs or T cells enriched from blood (not recorded which). This sequence originates from a woman between 45 and 60 years old who had recovered from COVID-19. This chain connects TRBV15 to TRBJ1-5; D is unclear. The CDR3 sequence is CATSRDWAVGNQPQHF. The CDR3 DNA sequence: TGTGCCACCAGCAGAGATTGGGCCGTTGGCAATCAGCCCCAGCATTTT.